One and the same sample provided the 16 T cell receptor beta chains below, sequenced in a study of blood T cell repertoires in COVID-19. Sequencing used immunoSEQ multiplex PCR; TCRdb keeps in-frame clones, though not all of them. The top ten hold 2% to 2.5% of the sample, which has about 150,000 clones, more than 75% seen once. The sample consisted of peripheral blood. Source of these receptors: a man aged 50-60 years who had recovered from COVID-19.

V and J are TRBV25-1 and TRBJ2-3; tentatively, D is TRBD2 (5 bases). V was trimmed by 1 base and J by 6 bases, leaving 11 bases between them. Per the germline V gene, CDR1 is MGHDK and CDR2 is SYGVNS. The CDR3 is 14 amino acids. The CDR3 protein is CASSEFTSGDTQYF. In DNA, the CDR3 is TGTGCCAGCAGTGAATTCACGTCGGGGGATACGCAGTATTTT.

The chain couples TRBV5-1 to TRBJ2-1; 9 bases agree with TRBD2. The ends lost 0 bases at V and 9 bases at J; junction bases unmatched: 7. Germline V gene lookup returns CDR1 SGHRS and CDR2 YFSETQ. This CDR3 spans 15 amino acids. CDR3 sequence: CASSLDSGRVLEQFF. CDR3 DNA sequence: TGCGCCAGCAGCTTGGATAGCGGGAGAGTGCTTGAGCAGTTCTTC.

This sequence joins TRBV19 and TRBJ1-3; D is uncertain. The V gene lost 7 bases and the J gene lost 2 bases, with 12 bases spanning the gap. Germline V gene data show CDR1 as LNHDA and CDR2 as SQIVND (reference sequence). The CDR3 covers 14 residues. The CDR3 region has the DNA TGTGCCAGTACTCTATACGGGACTGGAAACACCATATATTTT. It codes for CASTLYGTGNTIYF.

The chain employs TRBV6-2 or TRBV6-3 and TRBJ2-7; 9 bases align to TRBD1. V dropped 0 bases and J dropped 4; count of bases not matched to a gene: 4. Germline CDR1 reads MNHEY; CDR2 reads SVGEGT. The CDR3 sequence is 15 residues long. CDR3 region: CASSYSTGGIYEQYF. The CDR3 coding sequence is TGTGCCAGCAGTTACTCGACAGGGGGTATATACGAGCAGTACTTC.

The J gene is TRBJ2-5, the V gene TRBV24-1, with 11 positions matching TRBD1. Germline V gives CDR1 KGHDR, CDR2 SFDVKD. The length of the CDR3 is 15 residues. V dropped 4 bases and J dropped 5; count of bases not matched to a gene: 5. In DNA form, the CDR3 reads TGTGCCACCAGTGACCCGGGACAGGGGGTCGAGACCCAGTACTTC. Its protein product is CATSDPGQGVETQYF.

The J gene is TRBJ1-2, the V gene TRBV5-4; D gene uncertain. The CDR3 spans 15 residues. V lost 0 bases and J lost 4, with 13 bases in between. Germline CDR1 SGHNT, CDR2 YYREEE (reference sequence). CDR3 DNA sequence: TGTGCCAGCAGCTTGGCCGGGAGGGAAGGCTATGGCTACACCTTC. Residues: CASSLAGREGYGYTF.

This clone was observed once. V gene TRBV6-5 combines with J gene TRBJ2-7; TRBD2 matches 10 bases. Germline-derived CDR1 and CDR2 are MNHEY and SVGAGI. The V gene end was trimmed by 10 bases and the J gene end by 1 base; junction bases not matched to a gene: 4. This CDR3 spans 13 amino acids. DNA for the CDR3: TGTGCCACCGGACTAGCGGATTCCTACGAGCAGTACTTC. As protein: CATGLADSYEQYF.

The chain employs TRBV21-1 and TRBJ2-7; TRBD1, the D gene given by the table, was not confirmed from the DNA. TRBV21-1 is a pseudogene locus. CDR3 length equals 18 residues. CDR3 sequence reads: CASFRRDRVVFFSFEQYF. The CDR3 nucleotides read TGTGCCAGCTTCCGGCGGGACAGGGTAGTCTTTTTTTCTTTCGAGCAGTACTTC.

The chain links TRBV19 to TRBJ2-4, with 8 bases fitting TRBD1. J lost 7 bases, V lost 9 bases, and 2 bases had no gene match. This CDR3 spans 11 amino acids. Germline CDR1 is LNHDA and CDR2 is SQIVND (reference sequence). The DNA for the CDR3 is TGTGCCAGCGACAGGGGCAACATTCAGTACTTC. Encoded protein: CASDRGNIQYF.

The chain uses TRBV5-4 and TRBJ1-2, with D perhaps TRBD1 (5 bases). The CDR3 loop spans 13 amino acids. Germline V gene sequence: CDR1 SGHNT, CDR2 YYREEE (reference sequence). V lost 0 bases, J lost 8 bases, and 11 bases lay in between. DNA for the CDR3: TGTGCCAGCAGCTTGGTAACAGGCGCCGGCTACACCTTC. This encodes CASSLVTGAGYTF.

V and J are TRBV9 and TRBJ1-2, with 12 bases aligning to TRBD1. The trim removed 8 bases at V and 6 bases at J, leaving 8 bases unmatched. Per germline, CDR1 SGDLS and CDR2 YYNGEE. The CDR3 runs to 14 residues. CDR3 nucleotides: TGTGCCAGTGACCCCGGGACAGGGGGCAATGGCTACACCTTC. It codes for CASDPGTGGNGYTF.

The rearrangement links TRBV9 to TRBJ2-1; the D gene is possibly TRBD1 (5 bases). This CDR3 has 15 amino acids. Trimming pared 1 base from V and 1 base from J, leaving 9 bases between. The germline V gene encodes CDR1 SGDLS and CDR2 YYNGEE. The CDR3 loop reads CASSVQAGSYNEQFF. The CDR3 coding sequence is TGTGCCAGCAGCGTACAGGCAGGGTCCTACAATGAGCAGTTCTTC.

This chain connects TRBV6-2 or TRBV6-3 to TRBJ1-2; TRBD1 agrees at 7 bases. The germline V gene encodes CDR1 MNHEY and CDR2 SVGEGT. J lost 2 bases, V lost 4 bases, and 1 base had no gene match. This CDR3 is 13 amino acids long. CDR3 protein: CASSLGQNYGYTF. CDR3 bases: TGTGCCAGCAGTTTGGGACAGAACTATGGCTACACCTTC.

This sequence joins TRBV7-3 and TRBJ2-7, with a weak D call TRBD2 (6 bases). The CDR3 covers 14 residues. Germline V gene data show CDR1 as SGHTA and CDR2 as FQGTGA. The ends were cut back, 3 bases at V and 7 bases at J, with 16 bases in the middle. The CDR3 DNA reads as TGTGCCAGCAGCTTCTCTGGAGGGGTCGTGGAGCAGTACTTC. Translation gives CASSFSGGVVEQYF.

The CDR3 spells CASRPRGQQETQYF. The CDR3 region has the DNA TGTGCCAGCAGGCCGCGGGGACAGCAAGAGACCCAGTACTTC. The chain uses TRBV19 and TRBJ2-5; D may be TRBD1 (7 bases). Germline lookup yields CDR1 LNHDA and CDR2 SQIVND (reference sequence). The CDR3 contains 14 residues. V was pared by 9 bases and J by 2 bases, with 16 bases between.

The V call is TRBV29-1, the J call TRBJ1-1, with D tentatively TRBD1 (6 bases). The CDR3 contains 14 residues. Germline V gene lookup returns CDR1 SQVTM and CDR2 ANQGSEA. Deletions cut 6 bases from V and 0 bases from J, with 14 bases between. The CDR3 DNA sequence: TGCAGCGTCGCCTCACAGGGAGTGAACACTGAAGCTTTCTTT. Its protein is CSVASQGVNTEAFF. The entire variable domain, with the rest obtained from reference TRBV29-1 and TRBJ1-1, is as follows: SAVISQKPSRDICQRGTSLTIQCQVDSQVTMMFWYRQQPGQSLTLIATANQGSEATYESGFVIDKFPISRPNLTFSTLTVSNMSPEDSSIYLCSVASQGVNTEAFFGQGTRLTVV.